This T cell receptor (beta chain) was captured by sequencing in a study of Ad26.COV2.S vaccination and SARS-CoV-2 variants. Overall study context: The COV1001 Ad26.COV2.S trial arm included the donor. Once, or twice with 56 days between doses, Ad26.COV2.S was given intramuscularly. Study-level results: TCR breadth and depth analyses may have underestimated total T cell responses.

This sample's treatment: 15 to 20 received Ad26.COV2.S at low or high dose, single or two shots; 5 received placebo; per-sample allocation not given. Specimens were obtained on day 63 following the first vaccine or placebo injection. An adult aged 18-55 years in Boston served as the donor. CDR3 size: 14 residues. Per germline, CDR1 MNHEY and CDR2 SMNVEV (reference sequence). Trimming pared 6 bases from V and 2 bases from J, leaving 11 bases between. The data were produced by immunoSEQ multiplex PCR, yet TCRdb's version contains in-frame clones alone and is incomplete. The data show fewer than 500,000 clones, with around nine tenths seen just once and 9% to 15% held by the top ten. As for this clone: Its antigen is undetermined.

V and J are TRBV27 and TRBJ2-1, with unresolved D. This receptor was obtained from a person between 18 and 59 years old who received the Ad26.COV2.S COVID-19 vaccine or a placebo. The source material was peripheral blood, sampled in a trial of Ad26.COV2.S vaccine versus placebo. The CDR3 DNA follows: TGTGCCAGCAGGAAGGAGATTGCCTACAATGAGCAGTTCTTC. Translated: CASRKEIAYNEQFF.